The rows below give T cell receptor beta chains drawn from one sample of a study of blood T cell repertoires in COVID-19. TCRdb's copy holds only in-frame clones and misses some; the assay was immunoSEQ multiplex PCR. Of over 4,500 clones detected, approximately 88% appear once; the ten largest clones hold 20% to 25%. Sequencing input: peripheral blood. All receptors derive from a human donor in a cohort sampled during active COVID-19. The CDR3 runs from the conserved cysteine through the conserved F or W. D genes are given only for firm matches. Only part of the rows carry a size: once, few, many, or a class if the clone is expanded.

D,size,J,V,CDR3,DNA
-,-,TRBJ1-1,TRBV5-4,CASSSSGYGGNTEAFF,TGTGCCAGCAGCTCTTCAGGTTACGGGGGGAACACTGAAGCTTTCTTT
TRBD1,-,TRBJ2-7,TRBV11-2,CASSLVGQGAVYEQYF,TGTGCCAGCAGCCTGGTAGGACAGGGGGCCGTCTACGAGCAGTACTTC
-,-,TRBJ2-7,TRBV7-6,CASSLGPGVDASSYEQYF,TGTGCCAGCAGCTTAGGGCCCGGGGTAGATGCTTCCTCCTACGAGCAGTACTTC
-,-,TRBJ1-4,TRBV6-5,CASSYDQGTNEKLFF,TGTGCCAGCAGTTACGATCAGGGGACTAATGAAAAACTGTTTTTT
-,-,TRBJ2-6,TRBV18,CASSPLTAGNSGANVLTF,TGTGCCAGCTCACCCCTCACCGCAGGGAACTCTGGGGCCAACGTCCTGACTTTC
TRBD2,-,TRBJ2-5,TRBV4-1,CASSQDTGLATRTQYF,TGCGCCAGCAGCCAAGATACGGGACTAGCGACCAGGACCCAGTACTTC
TRBD1,-,TRBJ1-2,TRBV7-2,CASSLGGQGNYGYTF,TGTGCCAGCAGCTTAGGGGGACAGGGCAACTATGGCTACACCTTC
TRBD2,-,TRBJ2-3,TRBV3-1/TRBV3-2,CASSQAGGSTDTQYF,TGTGCCAGCAGCCAAGCGGGAGGGAGCACAGATACGCAGTATTTT
-,once,TRBJ2-5,TRBV30,CAWGEGETQYF,TGTGCCTGGGGAGAGGGGGAGACCCAGTACTTC
-,-,TRBJ1-2,TRBV7-9,CASSYPRAVALSYGYTF,TGTGCCAGCAGCTATCCTCGAGCGGTAGCTCTATCTTATGGCTACACCTTC
-,-,TRBJ1-2,TRBV27,CASSLSWATDYGYTF,TGTGCCAGCAGTTTATCGTGGGCGACAGACTATGGCTACACCTTC
TRBD2,once,TRBJ2-1,TRBV13,CASSSEKTSGHNEQFF,TGTGCCAGCAGCTCCGAAAAGACTAGCGGGCACAATGAGCAGTTCTTC
-,-,TRBJ2-3,TRBV7-2,CASSPATSSYTQYF,TGTGCCAGCAGCCCTGCGACTAGTTCGTATACGCAGTATTTT
TRBD1,-,TRBJ1-5,TRBV19,CASNIPGQGISFSNQPQHF,TGTGCCAGTAATATACCGGGACAGGGGATTAGTTTCAGCAATCAGCCCCAGCATTTT
-,-,TRBJ1-1,TRBV2,CASSRENTEAFF,TGTGCCAGCAGCCGGGAGAACACTGAAGCTTTCTTT
-,-,TRBJ1-4,TRBV6-5,CASSRTQTNEKLFF,TGTGCCAGCAGTCGGACACAAACTAATGAAAAACTGTTTTTT
TRBD2,-,TRBJ2-5,TRBV19,CASSADPGGETQYF,TGTGCCAGTAGTGCCGACCCGGGGGGAGAGACCCAGTACTTC
TRBD2,once,TRBJ2-1,TRBV2,CASSGTSGLGEQFF,TGTGCCAGCAGTGGGACTAGCGGCTTGGGGGAGCAGTTCTTC
-,-,TRBJ2-5,TRBV18,CASSPPTKRETQYF,TGTGCCAGCTCACCGCCCACCAAACGGGAGACCCAGTACTTC
-,-,TRBJ1-5,TRBV19,CASSFRTVGLVQPQHF,TGTGCCAGTAGTTTCAGGACCGTGGGACTCGTTCAGCCCCAGCATTTT
TRBD2,-,TRBJ2-7,TRBV6-5,CARAGDSEQYF,TGTGCCAGGGCGGGAGACTCCGAGCAGTACTTC
TRBD1,-,TRBJ1-2,TRBV19,CASTDREGIGGYTF,TGTGCCAGTACCGACAGGGAAGGTATCGGTGGCTACACCTTC
-,-,TRBJ1-6,TRBV3-1/TRBV3-2,CASSHGGGEVYNSPLHF,TGTGCCAGCAGCCACGGAGGAGGAGAAGTCTATAATTCACCCCTCCACTTT
TRBD1,-,TRBJ2-3,TRBV10-3,CASTEGQGLLDTQYF,TGTGCCTCGACTGAGGGACAGGGTCTTTTAGATACGCAGTATTTT
TRBD2,-,TRBJ2-1,TRBV9,CASSVAGDFNEQFF,TGTGCCAGCAGCGTGGCGGGAGATTTTAATGAGCAGTTCTTC
TRBD1,-,TRBJ1-6,TRBV6-4,CASSARGLRSPLHF,TGTGCCAGCAGTGCCAGGGGGCTTCGTTCACCCCTCCACTTT
TRBD2,-,TRBJ2-5,TRBV30,CALRGGLVGETQYF,TGTGCCCTCCGAGGGGGACTAGTTGGAGAGACCCAGTACTTC
-,-,TRBJ1-2,TRBV30,CAWGPPPGGYNNYGYTF,TGTGCCTGGGGACCTCCCCCTGGGGGGTACAATAACTATGGCTACACCTTC
TRBD2,-,TRBJ2-7,TRBV28,CASSPPVAGGSNYEQYF,TGTGCCAGCAGTCCCCCTGTGGCGGGGGGTTCAAACTACGAGCAGTACTTC
TRBD1,once,TRBJ1-4,TRBV3-1/TRBV3-2,CATGTATNEKLFF,TGTGCCACCGGGACAGCAACTAATGAAAAACTGTTTTTT
-,-,TRBJ1-5,TRBV28,CASSSLQGNSNQPQHF,TGTGCCAGCAGTTCCCTTCAGGGGAATAGCAATCAGCCCCAGCATTTT
-,-,TRBJ2-1,TRBV7-2,CASSLSGPVNEQFF,TGTGCCAGCAGCTTAAGCGGTCCAGTCAATGAGCAGTTCTTC
-,once,TRBJ2-3,TRBV7-9,CASSHPAPTDTQYF,TGTGCCAGCAGCCACCCCGCGCCCACAGATACGCAGTATTTT
-,-,TRBJ2-1,TRBV20-1,CSASGSNEQFF,TGCAGTGCTAGCGGTTCCAATGAGCAGTTCTTC
TRBD1,-,TRBJ2-7,TRBV7-2,CASSPTTGGAGEQYF,TGTGCCAGCAGCCCCACGACAGGGGGCGCGGGGGAGCAGTACTTC
-,once,TRBJ1-2,TRBV19,CASSTLSYGYTF,TGTGCCAGTAGTACGCTGAGCTATGGCTACACCTTC
TRBD1,-,TRBJ2-7,TRBV6-2/TRBV6-3,CASSRGTGGAYEQYF,TGTGCCAGCAGTCGGGGGACAGGGGGCGCGTACGAGCAGTACTTC
TRBD1,few,TRBJ1-5,TRBV23-1,CAPKRGQGEESNQPQHF,TGCGCCCCCAAGAGGGGACAGGGGGAGGAAAGCAATCAGCCCCAGCATTTT
-,-,TRBJ1-6,TRBV21-1,CASSKGSDSYNSPLHF,TGTGCCAGCAGCAAAGGGTCAGACTCCTATAATTCACCCCTCCACTTT
-,-,TRBJ2-7,TRBV6-2/TRBV6-3,CASSYKWKVPYSSYEQYF,TGTGCCAGCAGTTACAAGTGGAAGGTCCCTTACAGCTCCTACGAGCAGTACTTC
-,-,TRBJ2-3,TRBV5-1,CASSPQGDTQYF,TGCGCCAGCAGCCCTCAGGGAGATACGCAGTATTTT
-,once,TRBJ1-2,TRBV29-1,CSVEDGTGLLDYTF,TGCAGCGTTGAAGATGGCACAGGCCTCCTTGACTACACCTTC
-,-,TRBJ2-1,TRBV24-1,CATSEPTVNEQFF,TGTGCCACCAGTGAGCCGACAGTTAATGAGCAGTTCTTC
-,-,TRBJ1-5,TRBV5-1,CASSVTGRGDQPQHF,TGCGCCAGCAGCGTAACAGGGAGAGGAGATCAGCCCCAGCATTTT
TRBD1,-,TRBJ2-2,TRBV5-6,CASSWGTGESGELFF,TGTGCCAGCAGCTGGGGGACAGGGGAGTCCGGGGAGCTGTTTTTT
-,-,TRBJ1-4,TRBV28,CASSAGGGLEKLFF,TGTGCCAGCAGCGCTGGGGGGGGTCTTGAAAAACTGTTTTTT
TRBD2,-,TRBJ2-5,TRBV5-1,CASSVAGDQETQYF,TGCGCCAGCAGCGTAGCGGGAGACCAAGAGACCCAGTACTTC
-,-,TRBJ1-1,TRBV18,CASSQTGDTEAFF,TGTGCCAGCTCGCAGACGGGTGACACTGAAGCTTTCTTT
-,-,TRBJ2-7,TRBV27,CASSLTGIPSGEQYF,TGTGCCAGCAGTTTAACCGGGATCCCCTCGGGCGAGCAGTACTTC
-,-,TRBJ2-3,TRBV2,CASSERAGPPRDTQYF,TGTGCCAGCAGTGAAAGAGCGGGTCCCCCGAGAGATACGCAGTATTTT
-,-,TRBJ2-5,TRBV19,CASSQDRQETQYF,TGTGCCAGTAGTCAAGACAGACAAGAGACCCAGTACTTC
-,once,TRBJ2-5,TRBV5-1,CASSLATGETQYF,TGCGCCAGCAGCTTGGCCACCGGGGAGACCCAGTACTTC
-,-,TRBJ2-2,TRBV6-6,CASSPLAPWGLGTGELFF,TGTGCCAGCAGTCCTCTGGCACCTTGGGGGCTAGGCACCGGGGAGCTGTTTTTT
TRBD1,-,TRBJ1-6,TRBV30,CAWRVRDRDNSPLHF,TGTGCCTGGAGAGTAAGGGACAGGGACAATTCACCCCTCCACTTT
-,-,TRBJ2-3,TRBV7-2,CASLVGGALTDTQYF,TGTGCCAGCCTAGTTGGGGGGGCACTCACAGATACGCAGTATTTT